The 14 T cell receptor beta chains listed next were all sequenced from one sample in a study of T cells in Graves' hyperthyroidism and ophthalmopathy. Amplification yielded TCR beta CDR3 regions, with RNA transcripts as the source. Initially, a first-round RT-PCR of the TCR CDR3 employed the HTBI primer set. TCRdb reprocessed the multiplex PCR reads with MiXCR, giving one entry per CDR3 protein. The profile covers about 480,000 distinct CDR3 sequences, with approximately 14% appearing a single time and about a sixth taken by the ten largest. The sequencing sample was made of blood. All receptors come from a woman between 18 and 29 years old with Graves' hyperthyroidism.

In this sample, this clonotype turned up many times. The genes are TRBV2 and TRBJ1-5; the D is unclear. Germline assignment: CDR1 SNHLY and CDR2 FYNNEI. Deletions cut 1 base from V and 9 bases from J, with 13 bases between. The CDR3 totals 14 residues. The CDR3 loop reads CASSEGGLGGPQHF. The CDR3, as DNA: TGTGCCAGCAGTGAAGGAGGTCTGGGCGGGCCCCAGCATTTT.

This clonotype was counted a few times. The chain carries TRBV5-1 and TRBJ2-3; the D call may be TRBD1 or TRBD2 (6 bases each). Trimming took off 4 bases at V and 6 bases at J, with 12 bases between the two ends. The CDR3 totals 13 residues. Germline assignment: CDR1 SGHRS and CDR2 YFSETQ. The DNA for the CDR3 is TGCGCCAGCAGCGGGGGGCCTGAGGATACGCAGTATTTT. This translates into CASSGGPEDTQYF.

This clonotype occurred many times. The genes are TRBV30 and TRBJ2-7, with 15 bases lining up with TRBD2. J gave up 1 base and V 1 base, and 5 bases lay outside the gene matches. Looked up from germline, CDR1 is GTSNPN and CDR2 is SVGIG (reference sequence). The CDR3 runs to 17 residues. CDR3 region: CAWSGGGTSGRSYEQYF. The CDR3 nucleotides read TGTGCCTGGAGTGGGGGGGGGACTAGCGGGAGGTCCTACGAGCAGTACTTC.

This clonotype was seen only a few times. The gene calls are TRBV12-3 or TRBV12-4 and TRBJ2-2, with D hard to call. This CDR3 region has 12 residues. The V and J ends lost 3 bases and 6 bases respectively, with 5 bases between them. The CDR3 loop reads CASSFSPGELFF. The CDR3, as DNA: TGTGCCAGCAGTTTCTCGCCCGGGGAGCTGTTTTTT.

This clonotype came up many times. The V and J genes are TRBV27 and TRBJ2-7; D is unresolved. CDR1 is MNHEY and CDR2 is SMNVEV in the germline V gene (reference sequence). V was clipped by 0 bases and J by 0 bases, with 9 bases between them. The CDR3 is 15 amino acids. The CDR3 DNA reads as TGTGCCAGCAGTTTATCTGGCCACAGCTCCTACGAGCAGTACGTC. Amino acid sequence: CASSLSGHSSYEQYV.

The V gene is TRBV5-1, the J gene TRBJ2-1; 9 positions agree with TRBD1. Germline loops: CDR1 SGHRS, CDR2 YFSETQ. Trimming removed 3 bases from V and 3 bases from J; junction bases left unmatched: 1. This CDR3 has 14 residues. In nucleotides, the CDR3 is TGCGCCAGCAGCTCGGACAGGGGCTACAATGAGCAGTTCTTC. It translates to CASSSDRGYNEQFF.

This clonotype was found many times. The genes are TRBV24-1 and TRBJ1-2, with D perhaps TRBD1 (6 bases). The CDR3 is 13 residues long. Trimming shortened V by 2 bases and J by 6 bases, and 9 bases separated the two germline ends. Germline-derived CDR1 and CDR2 are KGHDR and SFDVKD. The CDR3 DNA reads TGTGCCACCAGTGATTACAGGGACGATGGCTACACCTTC. As protein: CATSDYRDDGYTF.

With respect to this clonotype: Possible read error: a much larger clone is one base away. CDR3: CASSLWRGAYEQYF. The CDR3 region has the DNA TGTGCCAGCAGCTTGTGGCGGGGGGCCTACGAGCAGTACTTC. V is TRBV5-5 and J is TRBJ2-7; TRBD2 matches 8 bases. The V gene end was trimmed by 1 base and the J gene end by 2 bases; junction bases not matched to a gene: 2. Germline V lookup: CDR1 SGHKS, CDR2 YYEKEE (reference sequence). The CDR3 is 14 residues long.

This clonotype was recorded at least ten times. The V gene is TRBV19, the J gene TRBJ2-5; no reliable D call. V lost 4 bases to trimming and J lost 5 bases, with 8 bases between them. Per germline, CDR1 LNHDA and CDR2 SQIVND (reference sequence). This CDR3 has 12 residues. CDR3 loop: CASSTNRETQYF. In nucleotides, the CDR3 is TGTGCCAGTAGTACAAACCGGGAGACCCAGTACTTC.

This clonotype came up many times. This rearrangement joins TRBV29-1 to TRBJ2-7; 10 positions match TRBD2. Germline values: CDR1 SQVTM, CDR2 ANQGSEA. The CDR3 is made up of 14 amino acids. Trimming at V came to 5 bases and at J to 4 bases, leaving 8 bases not matched to a gene. DNA of the CDR3: TGCAGCGTTCTGCTAGCGGGAGAAGGGTACGAGCAGTACTTC. Its translation is CSVLLAGEGYEQYF.

This clonotype came up many times. V and J are TRBV29-1 and TRBJ1-2, with D maybe TRBD1 (6 bases). This CDR3 is 14 amino acids long. V lost 2 bases and J lost 8, with 18 bases in between. The germline V gene encodes CDR1 SQVTM and CDR2 ANQGSEA. CDR3 in amino acids: CSVEMAPGAEGYTF. DNA of the CDR3: TGCAGCGTTGAAATGGCCCCGGGGGCGGAGGGCTACACCTTC.

This clonotype was seen only a few times. The V gene is TRBV20-1, the J gene TRBJ2-3; 10 bases align to TRBD2. Germline V gene lookup returns CDR1 DFQATT and CDR2 SNEGSKA (reference sequence). This CDR3 spans 16 amino acids. V lost 5 bases, J lost 4 bases, and 12 bases stayed unmatched. Here the CDR3 reads CSALPLAGDNPDTQYF. For the CDR3, the DNA is TGCAGTGCTCTCCCCCTAGCGGGGGATAACCCAGATACGCAGTATTTT.

This clonotype was observed at least ten times. The CDR3 loop reads CASSLGTSGSYNEQFF. As DNA, the CDR3 is TGTGCCAGCAGCTTAGGGACTAGCGGGAGCTACAATGAGCAGTTCTTC. This chain uses TRBV7-3 with TRBJ2-1, with 14 nucleotides matching TRBD2. J lost 3 bases, V lost 2 bases, and 0 bases had no gene match. The germline gives CDR1 SGHTA, CDR2 FQGTGA. The CDR3 sequence is 16 residues long.

This clonotype was detected many times. V gene TRBV5-8 combines with J gene TRBJ2-1, with D uncertain. V was shortened by 4 bases and J by 7 bases, with 9 bases between the two germline ends. Per germline, CDR1 SGHTS and CDR2 YDEGEE. The CDR3 runs 12 residues. CDR3 sequence reads: CASSNDENEQFF. For the CDR3, the DNA is TGTGCCAGCAGCAACGATGAGAATGAGCAGTTCTTC.